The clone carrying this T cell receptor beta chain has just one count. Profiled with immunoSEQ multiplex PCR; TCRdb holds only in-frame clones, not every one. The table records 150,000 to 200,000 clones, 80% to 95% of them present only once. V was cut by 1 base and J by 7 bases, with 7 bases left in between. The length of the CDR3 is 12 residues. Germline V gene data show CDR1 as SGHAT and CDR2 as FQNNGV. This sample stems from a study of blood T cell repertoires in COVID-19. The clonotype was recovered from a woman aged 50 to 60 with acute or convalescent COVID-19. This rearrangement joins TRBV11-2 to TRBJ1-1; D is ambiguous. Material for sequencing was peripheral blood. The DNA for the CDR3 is TGTGCCAGCAGCTTAGGTGTCGGTGAAGCTTTCTTT. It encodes CASSLGVGEAFF. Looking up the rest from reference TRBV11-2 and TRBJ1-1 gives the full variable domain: EAGVAQSPRYKIIEKRQSVAFWCNPISGHATLYWYQQILGQGPKLLIQFQNNGVVDDSQLPKDRFSAERLKGVDSTLKIQPAKLEDSAVYLCASSLGVGEAFFGQGTRLTVV.